These 22 T cell receptor beta chains were all obtained from the same sample, sequenced in a study of beta chain features in type 1 diabetes. Expressed TCRB transcripts were sequenced, since all the RNA that had been isolated was reverse transcribed. Method: immunoSEQ multiplex PCR; TCRdb's copy keeps in-frame clones and lacks some. The sample lists 250,000 to 350,000 clones, 12% to 15% occurring once. The sequenced sample was central memory CD4+ T cells from blood. The receptors stem from a young man in good health.

This clone was picked up a small number of times. The V call is TRBV6-7, the J call TRBJ1-5; possible D gene TRBD1, 5 bases. TRBV6-7 carries the ORF label, with uncertain function. Trimming shortened V by 6 bases and J by 5 bases, and 11 bases separated the two germline ends. The CDR3 has 13 amino acids. The DNA of the CDR3 is TGTGCCAGCAGAAGGGGAAGGGATCAGCCCCAGCATTTT. Its translation is CASRRGRDQPQHF.

This clone was seen ten or more times. The genes are TRBV7-2 and TRBJ2-1; TRBD1 matches at 7 bases. CDR3 length: 14 amino acids. CDR1 SGHTA and CDR2 FQGNSA come from the germline V gene. With 5 bases clipped from V and 7 bases from J, the junction kept 8 bases outside the gene matches. The CDR3 DNA reads TGTGCCAGCAGCCAGAAGTACAGGGGAAATGAGCAGTTCTTC. Protein: CASSQKYRGNEQFF.

The chain links TRBV7-2 to TRBJ1-3; a possible D gene is TRBD1 (5 bases). The CDR3 loop spans 14 amino acids. The ends were cut back, 5 bases at V and 7 bases at J, with 15 bases in the middle. Germline loops: CDR1 SGHTA, CDR2 FQGNSA. The chain's CDR3 is CASSQTGIGNTIYF. As DNA, the CDR3 is TGTGCCAGCAGCCAAACAGGAATCGGGAACACCATATATTTT.

The chain recombines TRBV4-3 with TRBJ2-2, with D possibly matching TRBD2 (6 bases). Trimming left V 1 base short and J 8 bases short, with 17 bases between. The germline V gene encodes CDR1 LGHNA and CDR2 YSLEER. This CDR3 has 16 residues. DNA of the CDR3: TGCGCCAGCAGCCAAGGGGACGGAGGGCCAAGGGGGGAGCTGTTTTTT. Translated: CASSQGDGGPRGELFF.

V usage is TRBV9 and J usage is TRBJ1-6; weak D call: TRBD1 (5 bases). Trimming shortened V by 0 bases and J by 6 bases, and 10 bases separated the two germline ends. Germline CDR1 reads SGDLS; CDR2 reads YYNGEE. The CDR3 sequence is 15 residues long. The CDR3: CASSVGAGPNSPLHF. CDR3 nucleotides: TGTGCCAGCAGCGTAGGTGCAGGGCCTAATTCACCCCTCCACTTT.

This clone came up a few times. This CDR3 is CASSFQGSGAFF. The CDR3 DNA sequence: TGTGCCAGCAGCTTCCAGGGCTCTGGGGCTTTCTTT. The chain couples TRBV11-3 to TRBJ1-1, with D possibly being TRBD1 (5 bases). Germline lookup yields CDR1 SGHNT and CDR2 YENEEA. V was shortened by 3 bases and J by 11 bases, with 13 bases between the two germline ends. The CDR3 has 12 residues.

This sequence joins TRBV11-2 and TRBJ2-1; no clear D. Per the germline V gene, CDR1 is SGHAT and CDR2 is FQNNGV. The CDR3 totals 15 residues. V gave up 0 bases and J gave up 4 bases, with 10 bases separating them. DNA of the CDR3: TGTGCCAGCAGCTTAGACGGTCTGGAATACAATGAGCAGTTCTTC. Amino acids: CASSLDGLEYNEQFF.

This clone was seen many times. V is TRBV7-8 and J is TRBJ1-1; D not resolved. This CDR3 has 13 residues. V lost 2 bases and J 1 base, leaving 5 bases between the germline ends. Germline CDR1 is SGHVS and CDR2 is FQNEAQ. CDR3: CASSLLPNTEAFF. The DNA for the CDR3 is TGTGCCAGCAGCTTATTGCCGAACACTGAAGCTTTCTTT.

This clone was recorded a few times. The V call is TRBV6-5, the J call TRBJ2-1; no clear D. Germline assignment: CDR1 MNHEY and CDR2 SVGAGI. The V end lost 5 bases, the J end lost 0 bases, and 11 bases lay between the germline ends. The CDR3 contains 15 residues. The CDR3 coding sequence is TGTGCCAGCAGTCCTAGACGAAGCTCCTACAATGAGCAGTTCTTC. Translated: CASSPRRSSYNEQFF.

The chain is built from TRBV5-1 and TRBJ1-1; D not resolved. Germline assignment: CDR1 SGHRS and CDR2 YFSETQ. V was clipped by 5 bases and J by 4 bases, with 12 bases between them. There are 13 residues in the CDR3. For the CDR3, the DNA is TGCGCCAGCAGGGGCCAGATGGGCACTGAAGCTTTCTTT. Residues: CASRGQMGTEAFF. The full variable domain, completed using reference TRBV5-1 and TRBJ1-1, is KAGVTQTPRYLIKTRGQQVTLSCSPISGHRSVSWYQQTPGQGLQFLFEYFSETQRNKGNFPGRFSGRQFSNSRSEMNVSTLELGDSALYLCASRGQMGTEAFFGQGTRLTVV.

Details on this clone: This sample includes further DNA sequences coding for the same CDR3. The genes are TRBV30 and TRBJ2-5; D is ambiguous. The CDR3 runs 11 residues. Trimming stripped 0 bases from V and 2 bases from J, with 1 base between. CDR1 and CDR2 from the germline V gene are GTSNPN and SVGIG (reference sequence). CDR3 DNA sequence: TGTGCCTGGAGTGTACAAGAGACCCAGTACTTC. As protein: CAWSVQETQYF. The full variable domain, its missing parts supplied by reference TRBV30 and TRBJ2-5, is SQTIHQWPATLVQPVGSPLSLECTVEGTSNPNLYWYRQAAGRGLQLLFYSVGIGQISSEVPQNLSASRPQDRQFILSSKKLLLSDSGFYLCAWSVQETQYFGPGTRLLVL.

The chain uses TRBV11-2 and TRBJ2-1, with 7 nucleotides matching TRBD2. The J segment lost 12 bases and the V segment lost 4 bases, leaving 15 bases of the junction unmatched. Germline CDR1 reads SGHAT; CDR2 reads FQNNGV. The CDR3 is made up of 15 amino acids. The CDR3 protein is CASSSPPGGGLGQFF. The DNA for the CDR3 is TGTGCCAGCAGCTCACCCCCCGGGGGAGGGCTGGGGCAGTTCTTC. The full variable domain, in which reference TRBV11-2 and TRBJ2-1 provide the parts outside the CDR3, is EAGVAQSPRYKIIEKRQSVAFWCNPISGHATLYWYQQILGQGPKLLIQFQNNGVVDDSQLPKDRFSAERLKGVDSTLKIQPAKLEDSAVYLCASSSPPGGGLGQFFGPGTRLTVL.

The V and J genes are TRBV2 and TRBJ1-4, with unresolved D. Germline V gene data show CDR1 as SNHLY and CDR2 as FYNNEI. Trimming shortened V by 5 bases and J by 12 bases, and 10 bases separated the two germline ends. The CDR3 totals 11 residues. The CDR3 spells CASSQAYELFF. CDR3 DNA: TGTGCCAGCAGTCAGGCTTACGAACTGTTTTTT.

Notes on this clone: Other nucleotide sequences from this sample produce the same CDR3. This chain uses TRBV7-2 with TRBJ1-2; D is undetermined. The CDR3 covers 12 residues. Germline V gives CDR1 SGHTA, CDR2 FQGNSA. Trimming took 5 bases from V and 3 from J, leaving 7 bases between them. This CDR3 is CASSLVDYGYTF. As DNA, the CDR3 is TGTGCCAGCAGCCTCGTGGACTATGGCTACACCTTC. The entire variable domain, with the rest obtained from reference TRBV7-2 and TRBJ1-2, is as follows: GAGVSQSPSNKVTEKGKDVELRCDPISGHTALYWYRQSLGQGLEFLIYFQGNSAPDKSGLPSDRFSAERTGGSVSTLTIQRTQQEDSAVYLCASSLVDYGYTFGSGTRLTVV.

This chain connects TRBV7-2 to TRBJ2-3; D might be TRBD2 (6 bases). The V end lost 5 bases, the J end lost 1 base, and 16 bases lay between the germline ends. Looked up from germline, CDR1 is SGHTA and CDR2 is FQGNSA. CDR3 length: 16 residues. The CDR3 coding sequence is TGTGCCAGCAGCCAAAGGGGCCAGCGGGGCACAGATACGCAGTATTTT. Its translation: CASSQRGQRGTDTQYF.

This clone was counted only a few times. The genes are TRBV5-1 and TRBJ2-3; 12 bases are shared with TRBD2. The ends lost 0 bases at V and 4 bases at J; junction bases unmatched: 6. CDR3 length: 17 amino acids. Germline V gives CDR1 SGHRS, CDR2 YFSETQ. In DNA, the CDR3 is TGCGCCAGCAGCTTGGGACTAGCGGGAGTGTCGGCAGATACGCAGTATTTT. Residues: CASSLGLAGVSADTQYF.

As concerns this clone: Relative to the germline gene, one junction end is altered; a read error may explain this. This chain links TRBV10-3 with TRBJ1-4; no clear D gene. The CDR3 runs 14 residues. Germline V lookup: CDR1 ENHRY, CDR2 SYGVKD. CDR3 amino acids: CASSYGQAGEKLFF. The CDR3, as DNA: TGTGCCAGCAGTTACGGGCAGGCCGGTGAAAAACTGTTTTTT.

This clone occurred a few times. The J gene is TRBJ2-2, the V gene TRBV2; 10 positions agree with TRBD2. The CDR3 sequence is 16 residues long. With 5 bases clipped from V and 4 bases from J, the junction kept 7 bases outside the gene matches. CDR1 is SNHLY, CDR2 FYNNEI, per germline. The DNA for the CDR3 is TGTGCCAGCAGTCCATGGACTAGCGGACCCACCGGGGAGCTGTTTTTT. Translated: CASSPWTSGPTGELFF.

This clone was found a few times. The chain carries TRBV4-3 and TRBJ1-3; D uncertain. Trimming removed 1 base from V and 4 bases from J, with 5 bases in between. Germline V gene lookup returns CDR1 LGHNA and CDR2 YSLEER. The CDR3 consists of 13 residues. The CDR3 region has the DNA TGCGCCAGCAGCCAAGGAGGCGGAAACACCATATATTTT. This gives the protein CASSQGGGNTIYF.

This clone occurred a few times. This sequence joins TRBV6-1 and TRBJ2-3; D gene ambiguous. V was shortened by 4 bases and J by 2 bases, with 10 bases between the two germline ends. Germline V gives CDR1 MNHNS, CDR2 SASEGT. The CDR3 is 14 residues long. The CDR3 coding sequence is TGTGCCAGCAGTGTCTCCTTAAACACAGATACGCAGTATTTT. Encoded protein: CASSVSLNTDTQYF.

There are a few counts of this clone. The chain links TRBV5-1 to TRBJ1-1; D ambiguous. V was trimmed by 2 bases and J by 0 bases, leaving 11 bases between them. Germline CDR1 and CDR2: SGHRS and YFSETQ. The CDR3 spans 15 residues. Here the CDR3 DNA reads TGCGCCAGCAGCTTACGGATAGCCGTGAACACTGAAGCTTTCTTT. It encodes CASSLRIAVNTEAFF.

This clone has just a few counts. The CDR3 region is CASMRDIGWETQYF. The CDR3 DNA follows: TGTGCCAGCATGAGGGACATAGGATGGGAGACCCAGTACTTC. The chain links TRBV7-2 to TRBJ2-5, with D maybe TRBD1 (6 bases). Germline CDR1 SGHTA, CDR2 FQGNSA. The CDR3 sequence is 14 residues long. The V and J ends lost 7 bases and 5 bases respectively, with 17 bases between them.